This T cell receptor (beta chain) was captured in a study of blood T cell repertoires in COVID-19. Study in general: COVID-19 samples collected from the United States, Italy and Spain covered acute and convalescent phases. T cells, B-cell-depleted T cells, or PBMCs supplied cDNA or gDNA.

CDR3 length: 14 amino acids. Germline V gives CDR1 SGHRS, CDR2 YFSETQ. Trimming cost V 0 bases and J 2 bases, with 6 bases left between them. As originally analysed: From reference gene primer amplification, estimates of nucleated cell counts were derived. The repertoire was sequenced with immunoSEQ multiplex PCR; TCRdb's copy has only in-frame clones and lacks some. V, J and clone size derive from that table, while D and trimming were established from the DNA sequence. This sample has around 25,000 clones, with 80% to 90% found just once. The TCR originated in a human donor in a cohort sampled during active COVID-19. Sequencing was performed on peripheral blood. This rearrangement joins TRBV5-1 to TRBJ1-5; D is ambiguous. The CDR3 reads CASSLGHGNQPQHF. CDR3 bases: TGCGCCAGCAGCTTGGGACATGGCAATCAGCCCCAGCATTTT.